This T cell receptor (beta chain) emerged from a study of T cell repertoires in cytomegalovirus infection. As for the study in general: Carrying CMV and the relevant HLA type showed in public TCR beta signatures.

The CDR3 runs 16 residues. Germline V gives CDR1 MNHEY, CDR2 SMNVEV (reference sequence). The V end was cut by 3 bases, the J end by 0 bases, with 11 bases between. This clonotype was seen only a few times. Its target is unknown. General observations from the study: HLA-C-restricted CMV clonotypes gave the most frequent clonotype in two of eight donors.

TCRdb re-called the reads with MiXCR, one entry per CDR3 protein. Among about 920,000 distinct CDR3 sequences listed, around 29% were seen once. This chain uses TRBV27 with TRBJ2-2, with unresolved D. The sequence came from a human donor in good health (CMV status not recorded). Some clones in this sample may be carry-over from other donors' samples. The specimen was cultured CD8+ T cells from PBMCs, collected from culture after CMV antigen stimulation. Here the CDR3 reads CASSLNPPANTGELFF. Written as DNA, the CDR3 is TGTGCCAGCAGTTTGAACCCCCCCGCGAACACCGGGGAGCTGTTTTTT.